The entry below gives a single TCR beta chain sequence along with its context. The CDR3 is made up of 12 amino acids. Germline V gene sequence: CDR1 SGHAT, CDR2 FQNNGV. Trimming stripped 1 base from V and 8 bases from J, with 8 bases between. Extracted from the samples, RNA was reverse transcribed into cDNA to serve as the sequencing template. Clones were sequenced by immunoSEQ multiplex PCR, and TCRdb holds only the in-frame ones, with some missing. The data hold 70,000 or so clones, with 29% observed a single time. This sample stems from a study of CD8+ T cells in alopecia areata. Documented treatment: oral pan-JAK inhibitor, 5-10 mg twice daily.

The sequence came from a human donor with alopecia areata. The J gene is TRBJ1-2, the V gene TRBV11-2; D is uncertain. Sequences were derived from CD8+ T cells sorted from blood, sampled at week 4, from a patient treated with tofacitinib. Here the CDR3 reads CASSLGREGYTF. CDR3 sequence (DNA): TGTGCCAGCAGCTTAGGGAGGGAAGGCTACACCTTC.